Listed below are T cell receptor beta chains from one sample, sequenced in a study of regulatory T cells in long-lasting Graves disease. TCRdb independently ran MiXCR on the multiplex PCR reads; one entry per CDR3 protein. This table has about 540,000 distinct CDR3 sequences, roughly 13% appearing once. The same specimen was also included in a second study, on T cells in Graves' hyperthyroidism and ophthalmopathy.

The sample consisted of peripheral blood mononuclear cells (PBMCs), taken at new diagnosis, from a patient treated with antithyroid drugs. All receptors derive from a man aged 30-40 years with Graves disease. The CDR3 runs from the conserved cysteine through the conserved F or W. D genes are given only for firm matches. A row's size may be missing; if present it is once, few, many or a size class.

cdr3_nt cdr3_aa j_call clone_size d_call v_call
TGTGCCAGCAGTGCGACTAGCGGGAACGCCGGGGAGCTGTTTTTT CASSATSGNAGELFF TRBJ2-2 few TRBD2 TRBV6-1
TGCGCCAGCAGCTTGGTAGGGGACGGACTAGCGGGTACCTACAATGAGCAGTTCTTC CASSLVGDGLAGTYNEQFF TRBJ2-1 few TRBD2 TRBV5-1
TGTGCCAGCTTGGACCCCTTCACAGATACGCAGTATTTT CASLDPFTDTQYF TRBJ2-3 many . TRBV18
TGTGCCAGCAGTGCCCCGGGGCGAGCTAGCACAGATACGCAGTATTTT CASSAPGRASTDTQYF TRBJ2-3 many . TRBV12-3/TRBV12-4
TGTGCCAGCAGTGAACGTTCTAGCGGGAACAATGAGCAGTTCTTC CASSERSSGNNEQFF TRBJ2-1 many TRBD2 TRBV2
TGTGCCAGCAGCGAAGGCCGGGGCGAGACTGAAGCTTTCTTT CASSEGRGETEAFF TRBJ1-1 few . TRBV9
TGTGCCACCAGTGACCTACCGGACAGTGGAACCTACAATGAGCAGTTCTTC CATSDLPDSGTYNEQFF TRBJ2-1 many . TRBV24-1
TGTGCCAGTAGGATGGGACAGTTGAACACTGAAGCTTTCTTT CASRMGQLNTEAFF TRBJ1-1 many TRBD1 TRBV19
TGTGCCAGCAGCTTAGCGCAAGGGGGGAGGAATGAGCAGTTCTTC CASSLAQGGRNEQFF TRBJ2-1 . . TRBV7-2
TGTGCCAGTAAGAGTGCTGGAGAGACCTACGAGCAGTACTTC CASKSAGETYEQYF TRBJ2-7 few . TRBV19
TGTGCCAGCAGTTACCTGCGGGGTTTGTCTACTGAAGCTTTCTTT CASSYLRGLSTEAFF TRBJ1-1 few . TRBV6-5
TGCGCCAGCAGCCATCCACCGGGGCGCTACGAGCAGTACTTC CASSHPPGRYEQYF TRBJ2-7 . . TRBV4-1
TGTGCCAGTAGTCTAGATCAGGGGGGCCCGGAGACCCAGTACTTC CASSLDQGGPETQYF TRBJ2-5 many . TRBV19
TGTGCTAGCAGTGATCACCCAAGGCTAGCGGGGGCAGATACGCAGTATTTT CASSDHPRLAGADTQYF TRBJ2-3 once TRBD2 TRBV27
TGCAGCGCCTGGGACATTCGACCACCGGGGAGACTGTTTTTT CSAWDIRPPGRLFF TRBJ2-2 . . TRBV29-1
TGTGCCAGCAGTAAGTCGGAGGGAGCGTACGAGCAGTACTTC CASSKSEGAYEQYF TRBJ2-7 many . TRBV6-1
TGTGCCAGCAGTTACTCATTGACAGCCATGAACACTGAAGCTTTCTTT CASSYSLTAMNTEAFF TRBJ1-1 few . TRBV6-2/TRBV6-3
TGTGCCAGCAGACGAACGGATGCGGTATATAATTCACCCCTCCACTTT CASRRTDAVYNSPLHF TRBJ1-6 many . TRBV11-1
TGCAGTGCTAGACTAGCGGGCGCCGAAGAGACCCAGTACTTC CSARLAGAEETQYF TRBJ2-5 many TRBD2 TRBV20-1
TGCAGTGCTAGAGACAGGGGGCTCTATAATTCACCCCTCCACTTT CSARDRGLYNSPLHF TRBJ1-6 . TRBD1 TRBV20-1
TGTGCCAGCAGTTACTCAAGCGGCATAGAGACCCAGTACTTC CASSYSSGIETQYF TRBJ2-5 . . TRBV6-2/TRBV6-3
TGTGCCACCAGTGATTTGCAAAAGGACAGGGAGGTTGGCACTGAAGCTTTCTTT CATSDLQKDREVGTEAFF TRBJ1-1 . TRBD1 TRBV24-1
TGCGCCAGCAGCCAAGAATTTGCGACCACAGATACGCAGTATTTT CASSQEFATTDTQYF TRBJ2-3 . . TRBV4-1
TGCGCCAGCAGCTCTAGACTAGCGGGCCCAGATACGCAGTATTTT CASSSRLAGPDTQYF TRBJ2-3 . TRBD2 TRBV5-1
TGTGCCAGCAGCCGGACCCGCGAGCGCGAGCAGTTCTTC CASSRTREREQFF TRBJ2-1 many . TRBV12-3/TRBV12-4
TGTGCCAGCAGCTTAGCGACGGGGGCTAGCGCCCACAATGAGCAGTTCTTC CASSLATGASAHNEQFF TRBJ2-1 many . TRBV7-2
TGTGCCAGCAGTTTTGGGGTACGACCTTCTGGGGCCAACGTCCTGACTTTC CASSFGVRPSGANVLTF TRBJ2-6 few . TRBV12-3/TRBV12-4
TGCGCCAGCAGCCATGGCGGGGTGGAAGGCTACACCTTC CASSHGGVEGYTF TRBJ1-2 many . TRBV4-1
TGTGCCAGCAGCCCCTACGGGGGGACAGATACGCAGTATTTT CASSPYGGTDTQYF TRBJ2-3 . TRBD2 TRBV14
TGTGCCAGTAGTACAGGAGGGCTCCTACGGACTGAAGCTTTCTTT CASSTGGLLRTEAFF TRBJ1-1 many . TRBV19
TGTGCCAGCAGCTTAACGGGGACAGGGCCCTACGAGCAGTACTTC CASSLTGTGPYEQYF TRBJ2-7 many TRBD1 TRBV27
TGTGCCAGCAGTTTAGCGGGGGCGGCCAGGGAAAATCAGCCCCAGCATTTT CASSLAGAARENQPQHF TRBJ1-5 many . TRBV12-3/TRBV12-4
TGCGCCAGCAGCTTGGCTAGGCCTTACGAGCAGTACTTC CASSLARPYEQYF TRBJ2-7 many . TRBV5-1
TGTGCCAGCAGTTTAAGGTACACAGGGGCCGCCTACGAGCAGTACTTC CASSLRYTGAAYEQYF TRBJ2-7 few TRBD1 TRBV12-3/TRBV12-4
TGTGCCAGCAGCTTAGACCCTCTGACATCAGATACGCAGTATTTT CASSLDPLTSDTQYF TRBJ2-3 . . TRBV11-2
TGCAGTGCTAGGCGGGGGGTCCGCCCCCCCTACGAGCAGTACTTC CSARRGVRPPYEQYF TRBJ2-7 many TRBD2 TRBV20-1
TGCAGCGCTGACAGCAATGAAGTTTTCTTT CSADSNEVFF TRBJ1-1 few . TRBV29-1
TGTGCCAGCAGCTTAGCGGATCGGGGGGTTAAGTACTTC CASSLADRGVKYF TRBJ2-7 many TRBD2 TRBV7-9
TGTGCCAGCAGCTTCACCGGACAGGTCTTTAACGAAGCTTTCTTT CASSFTGQVFNEAFF TRBJ1-1 many TRBD1 TRBV7-2
TGTGCCACCCAGGGGCAGGAGTCCTATGGCTACACCTTC CATQGQESYGYTF TRBJ1-2 many . TRBV24-1
TGTGCCAGTAGTATAGCTGAGGGACATCCAAATGAGCAGTTCTTC CASSIAEGHPNEQFF TRBJ2-1 few . TRBV19
TGTGCCAGCAGCAAACAACTAGCGGGAGGGCCAGAGACCCAGTACTTC CASSKQLAGGPETQYF TRBJ2-5 many TRBD2 TRBV3-1
TGTGCCAGCAGTTTCGGCAGCTATCAGCCCCAGCATTTT CASSFGSYQPQHF TRBJ1-5 many . TRBV27
TGCGCCAGCAGCCCCGCCGCCCGATACACAGATACGCAGTATTTT CASSPAARYTDTQYF TRBJ2-3 many . TRBV5-1
TGTGCCAGCAGCGAGGACTTCGCAACTAATGAAAAACTGTTTTTT CASSEDFATNEKLFF TRBJ1-4 . . TRBV9
TGTGCCAGCAGCTCAATCAGGGGGGACAGGTCATCACCCCTCCACTTT CASSSIRGDRSSPLHF TRBJ1-6 many TRBD1 TRBV7-3
TGTGCCAGCAGCCGGACTAGCGGGAGCCGAGAGACCCAGTACTTC CASSRTSGSRETQYF TRBJ2-5 . TRBD2 TRBV5-6
TGTGCCACCAGTGAAGCAGGACTAGCGGGATCCGAGCAGTACTTC CATSEAGLAGSEQYF TRBJ2-7 many TRBD2 TRBV24-1
TGCAGTGCTAGTGATATTTTACAGGGAAACACTGAAGCTTTCTTT CSASDILQGNTEAFF TRBJ1-1 many . TRBV20-1
TGTGCCAGTAGTCGTTATGGCCGGGGGTACGAGCAGTACTTC CASSRYGRGYEQYF TRBJ2-7 few . TRBV19
TGTGCCAGTAGTATCGGGGCAGCTCAAAATCAGCCCCAGCATTTT CASSIGAAQNQPQHF TRBJ1-5 many . TRBV19
TGTGCCAGCAGCCCAGGAGGACAGGGCATTACGGGGGAGCTGTTTTTT CASSPGGQGITGELFF TRBJ2-2 many TRBD1 TRBV7-2
TGTGCCAGCAGTCCAGGGAGCTTACGGGGACGGCTAACTAATGAAAAACTGTTTTTT CASSPGSLRGRLTNEKLFF TRBJ1-4 . . TRBV7-9
TGTGCCAGCAGTTTCCTAGGGAGTAAGTCACCCCTCCACTTT CASSFLGSKSPLHF TRBJ1-6 few . TRBV27
TGTGCCAGCAGTCCAGGAATCTCCACTGAAGCTTTCTTT CASSPGISTEAFF TRBJ1-1 few . TRBV27
TGTGCCAGCAGACCTAGGAGGCGAAACACTGAAGCTTTCTTT CASRPRRRNTEAFF TRBJ1-1 many . TRBV2